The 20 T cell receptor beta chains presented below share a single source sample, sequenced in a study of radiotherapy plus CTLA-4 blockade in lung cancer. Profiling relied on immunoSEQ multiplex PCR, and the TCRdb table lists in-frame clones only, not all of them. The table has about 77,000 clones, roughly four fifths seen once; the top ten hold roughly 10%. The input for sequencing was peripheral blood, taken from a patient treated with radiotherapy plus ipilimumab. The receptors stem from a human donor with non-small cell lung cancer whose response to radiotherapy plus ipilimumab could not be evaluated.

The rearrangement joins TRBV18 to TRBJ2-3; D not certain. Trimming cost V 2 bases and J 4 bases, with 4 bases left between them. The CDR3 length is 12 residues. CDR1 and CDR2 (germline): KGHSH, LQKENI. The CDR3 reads CASSPRADTQYF. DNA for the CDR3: TGTGCCAGCTCACCAAGAGCAGATACGCAGTATTTT.

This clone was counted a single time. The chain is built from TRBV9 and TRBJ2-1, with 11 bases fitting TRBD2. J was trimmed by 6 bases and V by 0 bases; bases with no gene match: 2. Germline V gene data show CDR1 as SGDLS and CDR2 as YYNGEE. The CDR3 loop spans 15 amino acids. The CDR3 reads CASSVVAGGPNEQFF. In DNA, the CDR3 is TGTGCCAGCAGCGTAGTAGCGGGAGGGCCCAATGAGCAGTTCTTC.

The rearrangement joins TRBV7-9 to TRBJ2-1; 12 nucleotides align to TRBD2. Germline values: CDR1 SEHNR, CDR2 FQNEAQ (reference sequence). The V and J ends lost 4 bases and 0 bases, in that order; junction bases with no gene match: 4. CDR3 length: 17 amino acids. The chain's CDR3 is CASSSLAGGPSYNEQFF. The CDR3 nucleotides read TGTGCCAGCAGCTCCCTAGCGGGAGGGCCCTCCTACAATGAGCAGTTCTTC.

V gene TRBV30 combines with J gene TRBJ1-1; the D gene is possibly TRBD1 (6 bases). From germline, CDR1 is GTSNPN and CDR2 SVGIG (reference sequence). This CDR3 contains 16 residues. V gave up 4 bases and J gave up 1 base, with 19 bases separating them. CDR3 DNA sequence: TGTGCCTGGAACCCGCGGGGGGCAAGTAGGAACACTGAAGCTTTCTTT. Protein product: CAWNPRGASRNTEAFF.

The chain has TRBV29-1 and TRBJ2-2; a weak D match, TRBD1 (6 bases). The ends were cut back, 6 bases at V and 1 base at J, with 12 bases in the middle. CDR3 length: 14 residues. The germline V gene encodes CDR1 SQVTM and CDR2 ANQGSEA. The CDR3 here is CSVDRGQNTGELFF. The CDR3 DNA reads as TGCAGCGTAGACCGGGGACAGAACACCGGGGAGCTGTTTTTT.

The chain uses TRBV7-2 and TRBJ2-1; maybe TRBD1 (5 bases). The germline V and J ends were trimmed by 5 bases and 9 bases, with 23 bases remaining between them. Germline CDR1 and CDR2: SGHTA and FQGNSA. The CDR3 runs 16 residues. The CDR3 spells CASSPTGHPLGPEQFF. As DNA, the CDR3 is TGTGCCAGCAGCCCAACGGGCCACCCGTTGGGGCCTGAGCAGTTCTTC.

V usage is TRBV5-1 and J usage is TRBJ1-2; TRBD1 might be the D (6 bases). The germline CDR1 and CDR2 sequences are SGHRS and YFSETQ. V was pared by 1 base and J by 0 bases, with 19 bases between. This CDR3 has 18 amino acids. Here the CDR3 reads CASSLWGLRADPNYGYTF. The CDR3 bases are TGCGCCAGCAGCTTGTGGGGGCTACGGGCGGACCCTAACTATGGCTACACCTTC.

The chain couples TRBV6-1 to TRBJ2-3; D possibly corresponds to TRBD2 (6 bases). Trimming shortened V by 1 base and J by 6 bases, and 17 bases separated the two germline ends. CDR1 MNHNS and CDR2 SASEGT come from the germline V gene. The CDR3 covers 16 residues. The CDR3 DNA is TGTGCCAGCAGTGAAGGCCCGGGACTCGAGGCGGATACGCAGTATTTT. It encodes CASSEGPGLEADTQYF.

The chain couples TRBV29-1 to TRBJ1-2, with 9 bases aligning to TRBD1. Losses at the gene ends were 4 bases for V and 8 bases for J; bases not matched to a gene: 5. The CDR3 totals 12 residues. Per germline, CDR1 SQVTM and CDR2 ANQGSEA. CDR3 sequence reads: CSVGDREQGYTF. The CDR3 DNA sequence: TGCAGCGTTGGGGACAGGGAACAAGGCTACACCTTC. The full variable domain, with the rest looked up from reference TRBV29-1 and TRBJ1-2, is SAVISQKPSRDICQRGTSLTIQCQVDSQVTMMFWYRQQPGQSLTLIATANQGSEATYESGFVIDKFPISRPNLTFSTLTVSNMSPEDSSIYLCSVGDREQGYTFGSGTRLTVV.

This CDR3 reads CASIVRASGGEETQYF. Written as DNA, the CDR3 is TGTGCCAGCATCGTGAGGGCTAGCGGAGGGGAAGAGACCCAGTACTTC. The V call is TRBV27, the J call TRBJ2-5, with 7 nucleotides matching TRBD2. This CDR3 region has 16 residues. Germline V gene lookup returns CDR1 MNHEY and CDR2 SMNVEV (reference sequence). V lost 7 bases, J lost 3 bases, and 14 bases stayed unmatched.

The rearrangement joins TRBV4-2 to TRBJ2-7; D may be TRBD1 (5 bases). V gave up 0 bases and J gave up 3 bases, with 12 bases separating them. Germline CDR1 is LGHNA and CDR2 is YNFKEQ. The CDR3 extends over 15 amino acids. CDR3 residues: CASSQDLNGHYEQYF. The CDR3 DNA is TGTGCCAGCAGCCAAGATCTGAACGGACACTACGAGCAGTACTTC.

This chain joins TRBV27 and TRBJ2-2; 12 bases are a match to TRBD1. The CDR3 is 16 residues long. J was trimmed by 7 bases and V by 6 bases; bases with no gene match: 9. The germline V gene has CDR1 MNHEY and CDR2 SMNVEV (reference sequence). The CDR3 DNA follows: TGTGCCAGCAGAAGTTCGGGGACAGGGGGCATCGGGGAGCTGTTTTTT. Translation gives CASRSSGTGGIGELFF.

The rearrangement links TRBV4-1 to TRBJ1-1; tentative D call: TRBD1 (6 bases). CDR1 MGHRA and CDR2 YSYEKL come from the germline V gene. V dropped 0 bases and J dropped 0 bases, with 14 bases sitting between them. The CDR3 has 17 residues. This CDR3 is CASSQDRAGVMNTEAFF. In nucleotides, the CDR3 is TGCGCCAGCAGCCAAGATCGGGCAGGGGTCATGAACACTGAAGCTTTCTTT.

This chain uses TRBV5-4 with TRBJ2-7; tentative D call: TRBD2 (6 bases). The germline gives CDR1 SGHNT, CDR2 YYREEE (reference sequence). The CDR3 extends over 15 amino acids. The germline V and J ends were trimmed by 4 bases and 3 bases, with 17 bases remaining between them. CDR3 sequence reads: CASSPGRDGSYEQYF. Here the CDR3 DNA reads TGTGCCAGCAGCCCAGGTCGGGACGGGAGCTACGAGCAGTACTTC.

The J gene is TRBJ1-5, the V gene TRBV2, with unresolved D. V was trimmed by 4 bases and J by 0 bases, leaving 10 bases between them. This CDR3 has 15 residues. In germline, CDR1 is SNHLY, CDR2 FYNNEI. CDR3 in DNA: TGTGCCAGCAGTGCAGAGGGTAGTAGCAATCAGCCCCAGCATTTT. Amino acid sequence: CASSAEGSSNQPQHF.

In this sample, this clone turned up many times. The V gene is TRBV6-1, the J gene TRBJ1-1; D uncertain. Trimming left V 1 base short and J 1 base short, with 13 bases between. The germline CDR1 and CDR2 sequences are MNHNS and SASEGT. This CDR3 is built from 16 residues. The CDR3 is CASSEDELPTNTEAFF. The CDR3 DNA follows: TGTGCCAGCAGTGAAGACGAGCTCCCTACGAACACTGAAGCTTTCTTT.

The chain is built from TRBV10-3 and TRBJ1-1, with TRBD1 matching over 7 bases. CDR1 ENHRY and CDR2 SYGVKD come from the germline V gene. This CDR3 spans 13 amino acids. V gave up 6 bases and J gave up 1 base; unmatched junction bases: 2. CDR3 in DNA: TGTGCCATCAGCGACAGGGAGAACACTGAAGCTTTCTTT. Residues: CAISDRENTEAFF.

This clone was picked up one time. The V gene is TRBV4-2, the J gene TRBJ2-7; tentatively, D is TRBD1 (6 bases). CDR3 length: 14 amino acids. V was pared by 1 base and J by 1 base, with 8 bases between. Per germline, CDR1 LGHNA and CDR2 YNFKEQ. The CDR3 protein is CASSQGQESYEQYF. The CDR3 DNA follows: TGTGCCAGCAGCCAAGGACAGGAGTCCTACGAGCAGTACTTC.

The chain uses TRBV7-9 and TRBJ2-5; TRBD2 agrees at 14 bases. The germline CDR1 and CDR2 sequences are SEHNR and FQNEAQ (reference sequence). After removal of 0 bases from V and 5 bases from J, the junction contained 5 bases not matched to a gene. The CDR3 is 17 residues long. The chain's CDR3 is CASSLATSGRAGETQYF. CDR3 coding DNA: TGTGCCAGCAGCTTAGCGACTAGCGGGAGGGCCGGGGAGACCCAGTACTTC.

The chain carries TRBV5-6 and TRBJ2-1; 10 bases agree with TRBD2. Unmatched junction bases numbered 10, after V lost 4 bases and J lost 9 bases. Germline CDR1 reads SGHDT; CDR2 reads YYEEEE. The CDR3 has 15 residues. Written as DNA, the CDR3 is TGTGCCAGCAGCCTACCGGGACTAGCGAAGGGTGAGCAGTTCTTC. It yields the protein CASSLPGLAKGEQFF.